What follows describes a single TCR beta chain. This entry is derived from a study of blood T cell repertoires in COVID-19. Study information: The cDNA or gDNA used as material had been derived from T cells, B-cell-depleted T cells, or PBMCs.

The data were produced by immunoSEQ multiplex PCR, yet TCRdb's version contains in-frame clones alone and is incomplete. The table records approximately 100,000 clones, around 80% of them present only once. Sequencing was carried out using peripheral blood. The TCR was taken from a man at least 80 years old with COVID-19, enrolled during active disease.

CDR3: CSVEPDRGYEQYF. In nucleotides, the CDR3 is TGCAGCGTTGAACCGGACAGGGGGTACGAGCAGTACTTC. This chain links TRBV29-1 with TRBJ2-7, with 10 nucleotides matching TRBD1. The CDR3 length is 13 residues. CDR1 SQVTM and CDR2 ANQGSEA come from the germline V gene. The J segment lost 4 bases and the V segment lost 2 bases, leaving 2 bases of the junction unmatched.